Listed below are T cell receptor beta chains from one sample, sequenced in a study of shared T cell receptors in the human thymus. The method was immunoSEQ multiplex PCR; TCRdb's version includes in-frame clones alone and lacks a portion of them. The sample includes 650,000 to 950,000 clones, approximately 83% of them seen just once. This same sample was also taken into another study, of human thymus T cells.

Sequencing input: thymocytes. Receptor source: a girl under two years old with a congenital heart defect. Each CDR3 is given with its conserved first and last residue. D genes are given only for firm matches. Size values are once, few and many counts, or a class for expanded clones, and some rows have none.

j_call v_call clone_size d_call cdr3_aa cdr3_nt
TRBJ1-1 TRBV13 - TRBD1 CASSPKKGPTGRTEAFF TGTGCCAGCAGCCCGAAAAAGGGCCCGACAGGGCGGACTGAAGCTTTCTTT
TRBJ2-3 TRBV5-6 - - CASSLTGRTDTQYF TGTGCCAGCAGCTTGACAGGGCGCACAGATACGCAGTATTTT
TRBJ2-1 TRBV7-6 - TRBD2 CASSLARRLAGPNSYNEQFF TGTGCCAGCAGCTTAGCCAGGAGACTAGCGGGGCCCAATTCCTACAATGAGCAGTTCTTC
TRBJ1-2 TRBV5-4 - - CASGGAPGNYGYTF TGTGCCAGCGGGGGGGCCCCGGGAAACTATGGCTACACCTTC
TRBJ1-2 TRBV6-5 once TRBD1 CASSPWGQPNYGYTF TGTGCCAGCAGTCCCTGGGGACAGCCTAACTATGGCTACACCTTC
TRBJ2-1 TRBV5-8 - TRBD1 CASSCLGTGGEENYEQFF TGTGCCAGCAGCTGTCTCGGGACAGGGGGCGAGGAAAACTATGAGCAGTTCTTC
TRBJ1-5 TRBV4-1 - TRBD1 CASSQDGVPQGALGNQPQHF TGCGCCAGCAGCCAAGATGGGGTCCCCCAGGGGGCTCTTGGAAATCAGCCCCAGCATTTT
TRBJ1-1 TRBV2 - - CASRRPLNTEAFF TGTGCCAGCAGGCGGCCACTCAACACTGAAGCTTTCTTT
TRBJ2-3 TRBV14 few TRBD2 CASSQDRLRGGSDTQYF TGTGCCAGCAGCCAAGATCGGTTGCGGGGGGGATCAGATACGCAGTATTTT
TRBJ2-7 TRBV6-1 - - CASSEVAVWADISYEQYF TGTGCCAGCAGTGAAGTAGCGGTGTGGGCAGATATTTCCTACGAGCAGTACTTC
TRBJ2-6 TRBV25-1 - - CASRQGPPSGANVLTF TGTGCCAGCAGACAGGGTCCCCCTTCTGGGGCCAACGTCCTGACTTTC
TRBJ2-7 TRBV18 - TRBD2 CASSLNTGTTYEQYF TGTGCCAGCTCTCTCAATACCGGGACTACTTACGAGCAGTACTTC
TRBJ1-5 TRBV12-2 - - CASRLDGAGDSNQPQHF TGTGCAAGTCGCTTAGATGGAGCGGGGGATAGCAATCAGCCCCAGCATTTT
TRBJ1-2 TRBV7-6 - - CASSLESRTRYGYTF TGTGCCAGCAGCTTAGAATCTCGTACACGCTATGGCTACACCTTC
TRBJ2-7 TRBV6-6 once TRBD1 CASSSGQGTYEQYF TGTGCCAGCAGTTCCGGACAGGGGACCTACGAGCAGTACTTC
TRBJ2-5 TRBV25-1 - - CASSEGQGRETQYF TGTGCCAGCAGTGAAGGTCAAGGGAGAGAGACCCAGTACTTC
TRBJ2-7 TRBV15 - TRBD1 CATSRDPLSLRTGGGYEQYF TGTGCCACCAGCAGAGATCCCCTCAGCCTCAGGACAGGTGGTGGGTACGAGCAGTACTTC
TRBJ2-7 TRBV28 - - CASSFEAVFRFYEQYF TGTGCCAGCAGTTTCGAAGCGGTTTTTCGTTTCTACGAGCAGTACTTC
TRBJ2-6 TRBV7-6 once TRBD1 CASSSHTGTGRNVLTF TGTGCCAGCAGCTCCCACACCGGGACAGGGCGTAACGTCCTGACTTTC
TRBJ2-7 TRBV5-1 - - CASSFAPGDPYEQYF TGCGCCAGCAGCTTTGCGCCAGGGGATCCCTACGAGCAGTACTTC
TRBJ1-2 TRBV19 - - CASLSPRGANYGYTF TGTGCCAGCCTTAGCCCTCGGGGGGCTAACTATGGCTACACCTTC
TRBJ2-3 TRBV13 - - CASSLDLGAGKTDTQYF TGTGCCAGCAGCTTAGACCTGGGGGCAGGGAAGACAGATACGCAGTATTTT
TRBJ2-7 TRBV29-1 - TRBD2 CSVDTPSGEGHYEQYF TGCAGCGTTGATACGCCTAGCGGGGAGGGACACTACGAGCAGTACTTC
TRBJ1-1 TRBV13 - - CASSLVGDSWNTEAFF TGTGCCAGCAGCTTAGTGGGGGACTCATGGAACACTGAAGCTTTCTTT
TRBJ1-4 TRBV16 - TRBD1 CASSPPGQGYEKLFF TGTGCCAGCAGCCCTCCGGGACAGGGCTATGAAAAACTGTTTTTT
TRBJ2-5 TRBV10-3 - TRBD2 CAISLTHSGSGEGETQYF TGTGCCATCAGTCTCACTCATAGCGGGAGCGGGGAGGGGGAGACCCAGTACTTC
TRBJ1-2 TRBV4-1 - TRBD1 CASSQDGPGGYGYTF TGCGCCAGCAGCCAAGATGGGCCAGGGGGGTATGGCTACACCTTC
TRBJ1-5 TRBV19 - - CASSIELEQGLNQPQHF TGTGCCAGTAGTATAGAGTTGGAACAGGGTCTCAATCAGCCCCAGCATTTT
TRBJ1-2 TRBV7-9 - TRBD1 CASSLVPPTGGDDYGYTF TGTGCCAGCAGCTTAGTCCCCCCGACAGGGGGCGACGACTATGGCTACACCTTC
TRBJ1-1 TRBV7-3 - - CASSLTRGTEAFF TGTGCCAGCAGCTTAACGCGGGGAACTGAAGCTTTCTTT
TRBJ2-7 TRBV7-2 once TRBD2 CASSLKLAGASYEQYF TGTGCCAGCAGCTTAAAACTAGCGGGGGCCTCCTACGAGCAGTACTTC
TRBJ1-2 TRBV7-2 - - CASSLAVQGKYGYTF TGTGCCAGCAGCTTAGCGGTGCAGGGGAAGTATGGCTACACCTTC
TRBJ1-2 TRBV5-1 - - CASSSFLPGHPLLSYGYTF TGCGCCAGCAGCTCCTTCCTCCCTGGACACCCCCTCCTATCCTATGGCTACACCTTC
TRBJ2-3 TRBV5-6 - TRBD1 CASTNSGQAGGGTDTQYF TGTGCCAGCACCAACTCGGGACAGGCCGGCGGCGGCACAGATACGCAGTATTTT
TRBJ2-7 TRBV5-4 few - CASSLVSSYEQYF TGTGCCAGCAGCCTCGTCAGCTCCTACGAGCAGTACTTC
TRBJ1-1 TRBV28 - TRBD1 CASTRPHRDRVDEAFF TGTGCCAGCACCCGGCCGCACCGGGACAGGGTCGATGAAGCTTTCTTT
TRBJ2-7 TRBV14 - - CASSPKPPTGSYFTYEQYF TGTGCCAGCAGCCCGAAGCCCCCAACAGGGTCTTATTTCACCTACGAGCAGTACTTC
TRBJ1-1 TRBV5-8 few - CASSLGLGESEAFF TGTGCCAGCAGCTTGGGATTAGGGGAATCCGAAGCTTTCTTT
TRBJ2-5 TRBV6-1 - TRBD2 CASSEIYGLAGHVLQETQYF TGTGCCAGCAGTGAAATTTATGGACTAGCGGGCCACGTTCTCCAAGAGACCCAGTACTTC
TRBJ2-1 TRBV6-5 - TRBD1 CASSSQGAVYNEQFF TGTGCCAGCAGTTCTCAGGGGGCGGTCTACAATGAGCAGTTCTTC
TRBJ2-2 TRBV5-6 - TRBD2 CASSASTLAGDSTGELFF TGTGCCAGCAGCGCGTCCACACTAGCGGGGGATTCCACCGGGGAGCTGTTTTTT
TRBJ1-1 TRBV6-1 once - CASGPQGMNTEAFF TGTGCCAGCGGACCTCAGGGGATGAACACTGAAGCTTTCTTT
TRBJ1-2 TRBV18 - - CASGTGDGYTF TGTGCCAGTGGGACGGGAGATGGCTACACCTTC
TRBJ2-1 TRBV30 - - CAWSVPFFSYNEQFF TGTGCCTGGAGTGTTCCCTTTTTCTCCTACAATGAGCAGTTCTTC
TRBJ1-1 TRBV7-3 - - CASSFAPEVAGTEAFF TGTGCCAGCAGCTTTGCCCCCGAAGTCGCGGGAACTGAAGCTTTCTTT